The 24 T cell receptor beta chains below were found in one sample sequenced in a study of CD8 T cells in Susac syndrome. Random hexamers primed reverse transcription of about 0.45 to 1 ug RNA. TCRdb re-called the immunoSEQ multiplex PCR reads through MiXCR, storing one row per CDR3 protein. The sample holds approximately 160,000 distinct CDR3 sequences; 90% to 95% are singletons and the top ten take just over 0.13%. Sequenced sample: CD4+ T cells from PBMCs. These receptors originate from a human donor in good health.

The CDR3 sequence: CSAFSDRGETQYF. The CDR3 nucleotides are TGCAGTGCTTTTTCGGACAGGGGAGAGACCCAGTACTTC. The chain combines TRBV20-1 with TRBJ2-5; 9 nucleotides match TRBD1. Trimming at V came to 5 bases and at J to 4 bases, leaving 5 bases not matched to a gene. Germline V gene data show CDR1 as DFQATT and CDR2 as SNEGSKA (reference sequence). This CDR3 has 13 residues.

The chain carries TRBV6-6 and TRBJ1-3; tentatively, D is TRBD1 (6 bases). The germline V and J ends were trimmed by 4 bases and 2 bases, with 12 bases remaining between them. There are 15 residues in the CDR3. Germline V gives CDR1 MNHNY, CDR2 SVGAGI (reference sequence). The DNA for the CDR3 is TGTGCCAGCAGTTGGGGGCAGGCGACTGGAAACACCATATATTTT. This gives the protein CASSWGQATGNTIYF.

This chain links TRBV19 with TRBJ2-7; the match to TRBD2 covers 8 bases. The CDR3 length is 13 residues. The trim removed 7 bases at V and 4 bases at J, leaving 6 bases unmatched. Germline-derived CDR1 and CDR2 are LNHDA and SQIVND (reference sequence). In DNA, the CDR3 is TGTGCCAGTAAGGCCGGGGGGGCATACGAGCAGTACTTC. This translates into CASKAGGAYEQYF.

In this sample, this clonotype turned up once. J is TRBJ1-2 and V is TRBV19; no firm D call. With 0 bases removed from V and 2 bases from J, the gap between germline ends came to 4 bases. The CDR3 is made up of 13 amino acids. Germline CDR1 LNHDA, CDR2 SQIVND (reference sequence). The CDR3 loop reads CASSIEENYGYTF. As DNA, the CDR3 is TGTGCCAGTAGTATAGAAGAGAACTATGGCTACACCTTC.

J is TRBJ1-5 and V is TRBV5-1; D is uncertain. With 0 bases removed from V and 4 bases from J, the gap between germline ends came to 11 bases. The CDR3 covers 15 residues. Germline V gene data show CDR1 as SGHRS and CDR2 as YFSETQ. In DNA form, the CDR3 reads TGCGCCAGCAGCTTGGGAGCAGGTCGTAATCAGCCCCAGCATTTT. This encodes CASSLGAGRNQPQHF.

The chain recombines TRBV6-5 with TRBJ2-3; 8 nucleotides line up with TRBD1. The CDR3 is made up of 14 amino acids. The germline gives CDR1 MNHEY, CDR2 SVGAGI. The V segment lost 6 bases and the J segment 2 bases; nucleotides outside the gene matches: 4. This CDR3 is CASRDRDLTDTQYF. The CDR3 nucleotides read TGTGCCAGCAGGGACAGGGACCTCACAGATACGCAGTATTTT.

The sample holds a few counts of this clonotype. The chain joins TRBV6-1 to TRBJ2-5; D not certain. The CDR3 covers 13 residues. Looked up from germline, CDR1 is MNHNS and CDR2 is SASEGT. Trimming removed 2 bases at V and 1 base at J, with 5 bases between. CDR3 nucleotide sequence: TGTGCCAGCAGTGAATGGGGCCAAGAGACCCAGTACTTC. Amino acid sequence: CASSEWGQETQYF.

The CDR3 DNA reads TGTGCCTGGAGTGTAAATTGGGGTGATGGCTACACCTTC. It encodes CAWSVNWGDGYTF. The chain has TRBV30 and TRBJ1-2, with D unresolved. The CDR3 length is 13 residues. Per germline, CDR1 GTSNPN and CDR2 SVGIG (reference sequence). V was trimmed by 0 bases and J by 6 bases, leaving 11 bases between them.

CDR3 DNA: TGTGCCAGCAGTGGGACTGGGAGCAATCAGCCCCAGCATTTT. Its translation is CASSGTGSNQPQHF. The J gene is TRBJ1-5, the V gene TRBV2; no clear D gene. This CDR3 comprises 14 residues. Germline-derived CDR1 and CDR2 are SNHLY and FYNNEI. Trimming removed 4 bases at V and 1 base at J, with 8 bases between. The full variable domain, its missing parts supplied by reference TRBV2 and TRBJ1-5, is EPEVTQTPSHQVTQMGQEVILRCVPISNHLYFYWYRQILGQKVEFLVSFYNNEISEKSEIFDDQFSVERPDGSNFTLKIRSTKLEDSAMYFCASSGTGSNQPQHFGDGTRLSIL.

The rearrangement joins TRBV25-1 to TRBJ1-2; D is unclear. This CDR3 has 12 residues. Trimming took 4 bases from V and 4 from J, leaving 7 bases between them. CDR1 and CDR2 (germline): MGHDK, SYGVNS. For the CDR3, the DNA is TGTGCCAGCAGTGCCCCGGCCTATGGCTACACCTTC. This sequence encodes CASSAPAYGYTF.

As regards this clonotype: Germline and junction disagree at one end, which may indicate a read error. CDR3 region: CASSQVLGRRYYGYTF. In DNA, the CDR3 is TGCGCCAGCAGCCAAGTTCTGGGTAGAAGGTACTACGGCTACACCTTC. This rearrangement joins TRBV4-1 to TRBJ1-2; D gene unclear. CDR1 MGHRA and CDR2 YSYEKL come from the germline V gene. The CDR3 covers 16 residues.

The chain is built from TRBV5-1 and TRBJ2-7, with TRBD1 matching over 10 bases. Germline V gives CDR1 SGHRS, CDR2 YFSETQ. CDR3 length equals 14 residues. V lost 3 bases to trimming and J lost 5 bases; unmatched junction nucleotides: 5. The CDR3 loop reads CASSYWTGGNEQYF. The CDR3, as DNA: TGCGCCAGCAGCTACTGGACAGGGGGGAACGAGCAGTACTTC.

A word on this clonotype: At one end the junction does not follow the germline gene, possibly because of a read error. The chain recombines TRBV7-3 with TRBJ2-1; perhaps TRBD1 as D (7 bases). The CDR3 has 14 residues. Germline values: CDR1 SGHTA, CDR2 FQGTGA. The CDR3 spells CSSLSGGSHNEQFF. CDR3 DNA: TGTTCCAGCCTCTCAGGGGGGTCCCACAATGAGCAGTTCTTC.

The CDR3 bases are TGCAGTGCTGAGGGCCAGGGCTTAGACGAGCAGTACTTC. Translating gives CSAEGQGLDEQYF. The chain carries TRBV20-1 and TRBJ2-7; D is possibly TRBD1 or TRBD2 (5 bases each). Between the trimmed V and J ends, which lost 5 bases and 5 bases, there was a span of 16 bases. Germline lookup yields CDR1 DFQATT and CDR2 SNEGSKA (reference sequence). The CDR3 runs to 13 residues.

V gene TRBV3-1 combines with J gene TRBJ2-6; tentatively, D is TRBD1 (5 bases). The germline gives CDR1 LGHDT, CDR2 YNNKEL (reference sequence). The CDR3 contains 16 residues. The V and J ends lost 0 bases and 1 base respectively, with 7 bases between them. CDR3 DNA: TGTGCCAGCAGCCAAGACAAGGGGTCTGGGGCCAACGTCCTGACTTTC. Its protein product is CASSQDKGSGANVLTF.

V is TRBV20-1 and J is TRBJ2-6; D call uncertain. Trimming removed 6 bases from V and 0 bases from J, with 12 bases in between. CDR1 is DFQATT, CDR2 SNEGSKA, per germline (reference sequence). This CDR3 spans 15 amino acids. The CDR3 here is CSALWRLSGANVLTF. DNA of the CDR3: TGCAGTGCCTTATGGCGTCTCTCTGGGGCCAACGTCCTGACTTTC.

This clonotype occurred once. The V call is TRBV7-2, the J call TRBJ2-2; the match to TRBD2 covers 15 bases. V lost 5 bases to trimming and J lost 1 base; unmatched junction nucleotides: 8. Germline V gives CDR1 SGHTA, CDR2 FQGNSA. The CDR3 length is 19 residues. The CDR3: CASSPRTSGGALNTGELFF. The CDR3 region has the DNA TGTGCCAGCAGCCCCCGGACTAGCGGGGGGGCCCTGAACACCGGGGAGCTGTTTTTT.

This chain joins TRBV18 and TRBJ2-7, with TRBD1 matching 12 bases. The CDR3 is 15 amino acids. CDR1 and CDR2 from the germline V gene are KGHSH and LQKENI. The ends lost 4 bases at V and 6 bases at J; junction bases unmatched: 7. CDR3 sequence: CASSLAGTGGREQYF. Here the CDR3 DNA reads TGTGCCAGCTCACTTGCCGGGACAGGGGGCCGCGAGCAGTACTTC.

The V call is TRBV29-1, the J call TRBJ1-5; D gene uncertain. CDR1 SQVTM and CDR2 ANQGSEA come from the germline V gene. The CDR3 totals 12 residues. V dropped 8 bases and J dropped 4 bases, with 12 bases sitting between them. In nucleotides, the CDR3 is TGCAGCATACAGAGTCCAAATCAGCCCCAGCATTTT. As protein: CSIQSPNQPQHF.

This clonotype appeared once. The chain employs TRBV6-5 and TRBJ1-4; TRBD1 is a possible D gene (5 bases). Trimming shortened V by 5 bases and J by 5 bases, and 12 bases separated the two germline ends. CDR3 length: 14 residues. Per germline, CDR1 MNHEY and CDR2 SVGAGI. CDR3 loop: CASSQGRGNEKLFF. In DNA form, the CDR3 reads TGTGCCAGCAGTCAGGGACGGGGAAATGAAAAACTGTTTTTT.

The rearrangement joins TRBV6-6 to TRBJ2-2; tentatively, D is TRBD2 (5 bases). Trimming stripped 10 bases from V and 2 bases from J, with 14 bases between. CDR1 and CDR2 from the germline V gene are MNHNY and SVGAGI (reference sequence). This CDR3 comprises 14 residues. The CDR3 region is CAIIERPNTGELFF. DNA for the CDR3: TGTGCCATCATTGAGCGGCCAAACACCGGGGAGCTGTTTTTT.

This clonotype was picked up a small number of times. V usage is TRBV4-2 and J usage is TRBJ1-1; 7 nucleotides match TRBD1. From germline, CDR1 is LGHNA and CDR2 YNFKEQ. CDR3 length: 14 amino acids. Trimming took 4 bases from V and 11 from J; bases not matched to a gene: 13. The CDR3 reads CASSLDRAPSGAFF. The DNA of the CDR3 is TGTGCCAGCAGCCTCGACAGGGCACCCTCTGGGGCTTTCTTT.

This chain connects TRBV3-1 to TRBJ2-2; no definite D call. There are 14 residues in the CDR3. Germline V CDR1 and CDR2: LGHDT, YNNKEL (reference sequence). The V end lost 6 bases, the J end lost 3 bases, and 11 bases lay between the germline ends. The CDR3 region is CASRLVLDTGELFF. CDR3 in DNA: TGTGCCAGCAGGCTAGTATTGGACACCGGGGAGCTGTTTTTT.

This chain joins TRBV11-1 and TRBJ2-7; TRBD1 or TRBD2 may be the D gene (5 bases each). The length of the CDR3 is 14 residues. Germline assignment: CDR1 SGHAT and CDR2 FQDESV (reference sequence). Trimming left V 6 bases short and J 7 bases short, with 19 bases between. CDR3 nucleotides: TGTGCCAGCAGTACGGGCAGTGGGACGGTAGAGCAGTACTTC. Translated, it gives CASSTGSGTVEQYF. Full variable domain (remainder filled in from reference TRBV11-1 and TRBJ2-7): EAEVAQSPRYKITEKSQAVAFWCDPISGHATLYWYRQILGQGPELLVQFQDESVVDDSQLPKDRFSAERLKGVDSTLKIQPAELGDSAMYLCASSTGSGTVEQYFGPGTRLTVT.